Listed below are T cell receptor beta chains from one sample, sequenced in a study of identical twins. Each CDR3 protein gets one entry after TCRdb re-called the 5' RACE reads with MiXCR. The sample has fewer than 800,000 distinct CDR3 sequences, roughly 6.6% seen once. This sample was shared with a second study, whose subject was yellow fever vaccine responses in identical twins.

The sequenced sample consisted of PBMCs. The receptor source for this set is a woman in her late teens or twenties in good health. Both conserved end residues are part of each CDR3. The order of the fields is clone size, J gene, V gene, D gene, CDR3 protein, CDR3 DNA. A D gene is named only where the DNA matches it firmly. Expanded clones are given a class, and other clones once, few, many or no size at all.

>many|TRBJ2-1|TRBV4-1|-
CASSLGTPWDNEQFF
TGCGCCAGCAGCCTAGGGACTCCCTGGGACAATGAGCAGTTCTTC
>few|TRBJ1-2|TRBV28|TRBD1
CASSIHPGQGHDGYTF
TGTGCCAGCAGTATACATCCGGGACAGGGACACGATGGCTACACCTTC
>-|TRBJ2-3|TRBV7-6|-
CASSLQGIGTDTQYF
TGTGCCAGCAGCCTACAGGGAATCGGTACAGATACGCAGTATTTT
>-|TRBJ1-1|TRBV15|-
CATRPGLLVNTEAFF
TGTGCCACGAGACCAGGGCTTTTGGTGAACACTGAAGCTTTCTTT
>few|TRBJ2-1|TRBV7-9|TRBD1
CASSSGQGAINEQFF
TGTGCCAGCAGCTCGGGACAGGGGGCGATAAATGAGCAGTTCTTC
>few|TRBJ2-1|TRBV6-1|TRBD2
CASSRLAPFNEQFF
TGTGCCAGCAGCAGACTAGCCCCCTTCAATGAGCAGTTCTTC
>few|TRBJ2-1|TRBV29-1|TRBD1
CSGGTGIHEQFF
TGCAGCGGCGGGACAGGGATCCATGAGCAGTTCTTC
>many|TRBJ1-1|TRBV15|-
CATSRTGRVEAFF
TGTGCCACCAGCAGAACAGGGAGGGTTGAAGCTTTCTTT
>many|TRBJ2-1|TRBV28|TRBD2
CASRRLAGGREQFF
TGTGCCAGCAGAAGACTAGCGGGAGGTCGGGAGCAGTTCTTC
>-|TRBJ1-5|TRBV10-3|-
CAISGAGGGGNQPQHF
TGTGCCATCAGTGGGGCTGGTGGGGGAGGCAATCAGCCCCAGCATTTT
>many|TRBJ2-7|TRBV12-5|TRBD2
CASGTVGLAVLDEQYF
TGTGCTAGTGGCACGGTGGGACTAGCGGTTCTGGACGAGCAGTACTTC
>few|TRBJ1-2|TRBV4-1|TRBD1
CASREAGGNYGYTF
TGCGCCAGCAGAGAGGCAGGGGGCAACTATGGCTACACCTTC
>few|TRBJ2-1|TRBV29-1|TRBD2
CSAQGRTGRVYNEQFF
TGCAGCGCCCAGGGGCGGACCGGGAGGGTCTACAATGAGCAGTTCTTC
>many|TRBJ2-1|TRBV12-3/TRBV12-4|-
CASSLWVGGNYNEQFF
TGTGCCAGCAGTTTATGGGTTGGGGGGAACTACAATGAGCAGTTCTTC
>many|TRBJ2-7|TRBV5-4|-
CASSLEQGISEQYF
TGTGCCAGCAGCTTGGAACAGGGAATTAGCGAGCAGTACTTC
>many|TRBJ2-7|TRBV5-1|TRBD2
CASRTGTSVAYEQYF
TGCGCCAGCAGGACCGGGACTAGCGTGGCCTACGAGCAGTACTTC
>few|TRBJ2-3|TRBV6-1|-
CASSEEWETDTQYF
TGTGCCAGCAGTGAAGAATGGGAGACAGATACGCAGTATTTT
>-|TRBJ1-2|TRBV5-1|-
CASSPGLDGYGYTF
TGCGCCAGCAGCCCAGGACTTGACGGCTATGGCTACACCTTC
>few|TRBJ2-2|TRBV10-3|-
CAASGERTGELFF
TGTGCCGCGTCAGGGGAGAGGACCGGGGAGCTGTTTTTT
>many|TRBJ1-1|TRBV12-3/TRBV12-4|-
CASTAGVAEAFF
TGTGCCAGCACCGCAGGGGTTGCTGAAGCTTTCTTT
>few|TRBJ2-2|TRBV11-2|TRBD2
CPSSFGTSGGSITGELFF
TGTCCCAGCAGCTTTGGGACTAGCGGGGGGTCGATTACCGGGGAGCTGTTTTTT
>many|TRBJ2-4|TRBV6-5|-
CASSYGGAAKNIQYF
TGTGCCAGCAGTTACGGGGGAGCAGCCAAAAACATTCAGTACTTC
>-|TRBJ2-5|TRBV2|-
CASSAKGLWWETQYF
TGTGCCAGCAGTGCCAAAGGGCTGTGGTGGGAGACCCAGTACTTC
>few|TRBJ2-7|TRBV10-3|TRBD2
CAISETGTSEEQYF
TGTGCCATCAGTGAGACCGGGACTAGTGAGGAGCAGTACTTC
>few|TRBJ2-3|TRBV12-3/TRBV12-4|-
CASTSPDTQYF
TGTGCCAGCACCTCCCCAGATACGCAGTATTTT
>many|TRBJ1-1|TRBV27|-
CASSLSAGWGTEAFF
TGTGCCAGCAGTTTATCGGCCGGATGGGGCACTGAAGCTTTCTTT
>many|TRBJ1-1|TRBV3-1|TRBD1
CASSHPPHTGDTEAFF
TGTGCCAGCAGCCATCCCCCCCACACAGGGGACACTGAAGCTTTCTTT
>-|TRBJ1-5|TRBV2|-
CACRSGSWQPQHF
TGTGCCTGCCGATCTGGGTCTTGGCAGCCCCAGCATTTT